A single sample is the source of the 23 T cell receptor beta chains below, sequenced in a study of T cells in Graves' hyperthyroidism and ophthalmopathy. TCR beta CDR3 region amplification was performed from RNA transcripts. Primed by the HTBI set, a first-round RT-PCR was run on the TCR CDR3. TCRdb passed the multiplex PCR reads through MiXCR, listing each CDR3 protein once. The sample has under 800,000 distinct CDR3 sequences; 13% to 15% are singletons. The material sequenced was blood. These TCRs come from a woman aged 18-29 years with Graves' hyperthyroidism.

This clonotype was picked up many times. This chain links TRBV6-1 with TRBJ2-7, with 10 positions matching TRBD1. Germline CDR1 reads MNHNS; CDR2 reads SASEGT. The CDR3 has 15 residues. The V gene end was trimmed by 1 base and the J gene end by 0 bases; junction bases not matched to a gene: 0. This chain's CDR3 is CASSEGTGGSYEQYF. The CDR3 DNA reads as TGTGCCAGCAGTGAAGGGACAGGGGGCTCCTACGAGCAGTACTTC.

This clonotype was observed at least ten times. The V gene is TRBV29-1, the J gene TRBJ2-7; TRBD2 matches 14 bases. Looked up from germline, CDR1 is SQVTM and CDR2 is ANQGSEA. V shed 1 base, J shed 2 bases, and the junction held 4 bases outside the gene matches. This CDR3 is built from 16 residues. CDR3 coding DNA: TGCAGCGTTGAAGGTGGGACTAGCGGGAGCGCCTACGAGCAGTACTTC. Encoded protein: CSVEGGTSGSAYEQYF.

This clonotype was seen only a few times. CDR3 amino acids: CASSDRSGTSGSSGQFF. The CDR3 region has the DNA TGCGCCAGCAGTGACCGCTCCGGGACTAGCGGATCTTCCGGGCAGTTCTTC. The rearrangement uses TRBV10-1 and TRBJ2-1; 11 nucleotides match TRBD2. The CDR3 sequence is 17 residues long. CDR1 and CDR2 from the germline V gene are WNHNN and SYGVQD (reference sequence). Trimming cost V 3 bases and J 12 bases; bases outside gene matches: 16.

This clonotype was observed a handful of times. The chain is built from TRBV6-2 or TRBV6-3 and TRBJ1-2, with 11 bases matching TRBD1. Looked up from germline, CDR1 is MNHEY and CDR2 is SVGEGT. This CDR3 region has 16 residues. Germline trimming cut 5 bases from V and 4 bases from J; bases unmatched to any gene: 9. DNA for the CDR3: TGTGCCAGCAGTCGGGACAGGGGGATACCTATCTATGGCTACACCTTC. Amino acids: CASSRDRGIPIYGYTF.

This clonotype was found many times. This chain joins TRBV2 and TRBJ2-5; tentatively, D is TRBD2 (6 bases). This CDR3 has 16 residues. Germline V lookup: CDR1 SNHLY, CDR2 FYNNEI. The V and J ends lost 8 bases and 3 bases respectively, with 22 bases between them. The CDR3 nucleotides read TGTGCCAGCGGGGGGAGCGTTGAGACAAGTAAAGAGACCCAGTACTTC. Its translation is CASGGSVETSKETQYF. Based on the CDR3 plus reference TRBV2 and TRBJ2-5, the full variable domain is EPEVTQTPSHQVTQMGQEVILRCVPISNHLYFYWYRQILGQKVEFLVSFYNNEISEKSEIFDDQFSVERPDGSNFTLKIRSTKLEDSAMYFCASGGSVETSKETQYFGPGTRLLVL.

This clonotype showed up many times. V is TRBV13 and J is TRBJ2-3; 7 nucleotides align to TRBD1. Germline V gives CDR1 PRHDT, CDR2 FYEKMQ (reference sequence). J was trimmed by 6 bases and V by 5 bases; bases with no gene match: 11. This CDR3 is built from 15 residues. This CDR3 reads CASSPATGLRDTQYF. The DNA of the CDR3 is TGTGCCAGCAGCCCCGCGACAGGGCTCCGGGATACGCAGTATTTT.

For this clonotype: One end of the junction varies from germline; a read error may be responsible. The V gene is TRBV5-1, the J gene TRBJ2-1; 8 bases line up with TRBD1. CDR3 length: 15 amino acids. From germline, CDR1 is SGHRS and CDR2 YFSETQ. The CDR3 nucleotides are TGCGCCAGCTCCTTTAGGACAGGGACCGACAATGAGCAGTCCTTC. This gives the protein CASSFRTGTDNEQSF.

This clonotype was seen ten or more times. The chain uses TRBV30 and TRBJ2-4; D is perhaps TRBD1 (6 bases). Germline-derived CDR1 and CDR2 are GTSNPN and SVGIG (reference sequence). This CDR3 comprises 16 residues. The V gene lost 3 bases and the J gene lost 0 bases, with 15 bases spanning the gap. In DNA, the CDR3 is TGTGCCTGGAGAGACAGGTTCCTTGCAGCCAAAAACATTCAGTACTTC. Protein product: CAWRDRFLAAKNIQYF.

This clonotype was found many times. This rearrangement joins TRBV7-2 to TRBJ1-5, with D uncertain. The CDR3 is 13 residues long. Germline V lookup: CDR1 SGHTA, CDR2 FQGNSA. V was trimmed by 2 bases and J by 11 bases, leaving 13 bases between them. CDR3 bases: TGTGCCAGCAGCTTAAGGCCCCTCGGTGCCCAGCATTTT. Amino acid sequence: CASSLRPLGAQHF.

This clonotype has only a few counts. This chain uses TRBV7-3 with TRBJ2-7; D may be TRBD1 (6 bases). CDR3 length: 13 amino acids. Trimming stripped 5 bases from V and 4 bases from J, with 12 bases between. CDR1 and CDR2 from the germline V gene are SGHTA and FQGTGA. CDR3 in DNA: TGTGCCAGCAGCAAAGTACAGGGATACGAGCAGTACTTC. Translated, it gives CASSKVQGYEQYF.

This clonotype turned up a few times. The chain carries TRBV30 and TRBJ2-6; D ambiguous. The ends were cut back, 2 bases at V and 1 base at J, with 6 bases in the middle. Germline V CDR1 and CDR2: GTSNPN, SVGIG (reference sequence). The CDR3 sequence is 14 residues long. CDR3: CAWSIGSGANVLTF. The DNA of the CDR3 is TGTGCCTGGAGTATAGGGTCTGGGGCCAACGTCCTGACTTTC.

This clonotype was seen many times. V gene TRBV12-3 or TRBV12-4 combines with J gene TRBJ2-5; D possibly corresponds to TRBD2 (5 bases). There are 16 residues in the CDR3. Trimming removed 2 bases at V and 4 bases at J, with 17 bases between. In DNA form, the CDR3 reads TGTGCCAGCAGTTTAATGGGGAGCTCGGCGTCAGAGACCCAGTACTTC. It translates to CASSLMGSSASETQYF.

Ten or more counts support this clonotype. The chain carries TRBV2 and TRBJ2-7; D perhaps matches TRBD2 (6 bases). This CDR3 region has 15 residues. The V end was cut by 9 bases, the J end by 6 bases, with 24 bases between. Germline V gene data show CDR1 as SNHLY and CDR2 as FYNNEI. The chain's CDR3 is CASSNPRDWGSEQYF. CDR3 nucleotides: TGTGCCAGTAGCAACCCCCGGGACTGGGGTTCCGAGCAGTACTTC.

The CDR3 loop reads CASKTGAYSNQPQHF. CDR3 bases: TGTGCCAGTAAAACAGGGGCCTATAGCAATCAGCCCCAGCATTTT. This rearrangement joins TRBV19 to TRBJ1-5; 7 bases are shared with TRBD1. CDR3 length equals 15 residues. Germline loops: CDR1 LNHDA, CDR2 SQIVND (reference sequence). Losses at the gene ends were 7 bases for V and 0 bases for J; bases not matched to a gene: 6.

This clonotype was seen ten or more times. The chain uses TRBV29-1 and TRBJ2-1; 10 bases fit TRBD2. V dropped 2 bases and J dropped 7; count of bases not matched to a gene: 8. Germline CDR1 and CDR2: SQVTM and ANQGSEA. This CDR3 region has 15 residues. The CDR3 loop reads CSVERVSGRSNEQFF. The CDR3 coding sequence is TGCAGCGTTGAAAGAGTTAGCGGGAGGTCTAATGAGCAGTTCTTC.

This clonotype came up many times. The chain couples TRBV12-5 to TRBJ2-2, with 9 bases that match TRBD1. The trim removed 3 bases at V and 0 bases at J, leaving 17 bases unmatched. The CDR3 is 21 amino acids. Germline V CDR1 and CDR2: LGHNT, FRNRAP. CDR3 in amino acids: CASGFPRPGQGWPTNTGELFF. The CDR3 coding sequence is TGTGCTAGTGGTTTCCCTCGCCCGGGACAGGGATGGCCCACGAACACCGGGGAGCTGTTTTTT.

This clonotype was picked up many times. CDR3 protein: CSADRNKNIQYF. CDR3 nucleotides: TGCAGTGCTGACAGGAACAAAAACATTCAGTACTTC. The J gene is TRBJ2-4, the V gene TRBV20-1, with D perhaps matching TRBD1 (6 bases). This CDR3 is 12 amino acids long. Germline values: CDR1 DFQATT, CDR2 SNEGSKA (reference sequence). The ends were cut back, 5 bases at V and 3 bases at J, with 8 bases in the middle.

This clonotype was counted between two and nine times. CDR3 in DNA: TGTGCCAGCAGCTTAGGGCTTTTGGGGAGTAGGGCAGATACGCAGTATTTT. Its protein is CASSLGLLGSRADTQYF. The chain is built from TRBV7-8 and TRBJ2-3, with D maybe TRBD2 (5 bases). The CDR3 spans 17 residues. V lost 1 base, J lost 4 bases, and 18 bases lay in between. The V gene's germline CDR1 is SGHVS and CDR2 FQNEAQ.

This chain joins TRBV9 and TRBJ2-5; 8 nucleotides agree with TRBD1. Germline V gene lookup returns CDR1 SGDLS and CDR2 YYNGEE. V dropped 2 bases and J dropped 5; count of bases not matched to a gene: 20. CDR3 size: 19 residues. The CDR3 DNA reads TGTGCCAGCAGCGTCGGGACCGGGACAGGATCTCGAATAGGGGAGACCCAGTACTTC. Translated, it gives CASSVGTGTGSRIGETQYF.

Many counts were recorded for this clonotype. The chain employs TRBV18 and TRBJ1-1; possibly TRBD1 for D (6 bases). The V gene lost 3 bases and the J gene lost 6 bases, with 14 bases spanning the gap. This CDR3 is built from 14 residues. Germline V lookup: CDR1 KGHSH, CDR2 LQKENI. In DNA, the CDR3 is TGTGCCAGCTCACCTTTCGGACAGACACCTGAAGCTTTCTTT. Protein product: CASSPFGQTPEAFF.

In its sample, this clonotype was seen a few times. The V gene is TRBV6-2 or TRBV6-3, the J gene TRBJ1-5; D ambiguous. CDR1 is MNHEY, CDR2 SVGEGT, per germline. V was clipped by 4 bases and J by 0 bases, with 4 bases between them. The CDR3 is 13 amino acids. This CDR3 reads CASSFPSNQPQHF. CDR3 DNA sequence: TGTGCCAGCAGTTTTCCTAGCAATCAGCCCCAGCATTTT.

This clonotype was seen many times. The chain has TRBV20-1 and TRBJ1-6; tentative D call: TRBD1 (5 bases). Trimming took off 6 bases at V and 6 bases at J, with 18 bases between the two ends. The CDR3 spans 15 residues. Germline CDR1 DFQATT, CDR2 SNEGSKA (reference sequence). CDR3 region: CSANRQLASNSPLHF. The CDR3 nucleotides read TGCAGTGCAAATCGACAGCTAGCATCTAATTCACCCCTCCACTTT.

This clonotype was recorded a few times. The chain uses TRBV6-2 or TRBV6-3 and TRBJ2-4, with D tentatively TRBD2 (6 bases). The germline V and J ends were trimmed by 6 bases and 0 bases, with 15 bases remaining between them. This CDR3 has 16 amino acids. From germline, CDR1 is MNHEY and CDR2 SVGEGT. CDR3 sequence (DNA): TGTGCCAGCAGCCACCGGACGGGACTAGCCAAAAACATTCAGTACTTC. Translation: CASSHRTGLAKNIQYF.